This T cell receptor beta chain was documented in a study of CD8 T cells in ankylosing spondylitis. Study-wide points: Clones linked to disease, bearing a CD8+ phenotype, were relatively rare in peripheral blood. The study identified a TCR beta motif of 7 or 8 highly homologous variants that appeared characteristic of ankylosing spondylitis blood. Within matched ankylosing spondylitis synovial fluid, disease-linked clones were reportedly significantly enriched.

This clonotype was detected many times. The antigen remains undetermined. The authors made TCR beta libraries by quantitative 5'-RACE with molecular barcodes. A single record per CDR3 protein comes from TCRdb applying MiXCR to the 5' RACE reads. Found here are more than 500,000 distinct CDR3 sequences, roughly 5% of them singletons; the top ten hold around 3.5%. Sequencing used blood, either unsorted or a sorted T cell fraction (not recorded which). The TCR was taken from a male donor with ankylosing spondylitis.

Here the CDR3 reads CASSSEPAINGELFF. CDR3 sequence (DNA): TGCGCCAGCAGCTCGGAGCCGGCCATTAACGGGGAGCTGTTTTTT. The genes are TRBV5-1 and TRBJ2-2; D is unclear. This CDR3 contains 15 residues. Germline CDR1 and CDR2: SGHRS and YFSETQ. Deletions cut 3 bases from V and 7 bases from J, with 16 bases between.